Each of the 23 T cell receptor beta chains below was sequenced from the same sample in a study of T cell responses to AZD1222 COVID-19 vaccine. Method: immunoSEQ multiplex PCR; TCRdb's copy keeps in-frame clones and lacks some. Of about 98,000 clones listed, 85% to 90% are singletons. Sequenced material: peripheral blood, taken on day 0 of AZD1222 vaccination. The source is an adult in good health.

In the case of this clone: The sample carries other DNA sequences with the same CDR3. The J gene is TRBJ1-5, the V gene TRBV20-1, with D unclear. The CDR3 is 12 residues long. V lost 3 bases and J lost 6, with 9 bases in between. Germline V CDR1 and CDR2: DFQATT, SNEGSKA (reference sequence). In DNA, the CDR3 is TGCAGTGCTAGTTCTGGGAGTCAGCCCCAGCATTTT. Its protein product is CSASSGSQPQHF.

In DNA, the CDR3 is TGCGCCAGCACCCCCGGGGACTCCTACGAGCAGTACTTC. It translates to CASTPGDSYEQYF. The chain couples TRBV5-1 to TRBJ2-7; tentative D call: TRBD2 (5 bases). This CDR3 is built from 13 residues. With 6 bases removed from V and 0 bases from J, the gap between germline ends came to 10 bases. The germline V gene has CDR1 SGHRS and CDR2 YFSETQ.

V usage is TRBV29-1 and J usage is TRBJ1-4; D unresolved. The CDR3 covers 11 residues. Germline loops: CDR1 SQVTM, CDR2 ANQGSEA. With 4 bases removed from V and 8 bases from J, the gap between germline ends came to 8 bases. The DNA for the CDR3 is TGCAGCGTTGTCGAGGAGGAAAAACTGTTTTTT. Translating gives CSVVEEEKLFF.

This chain joins TRBV11-2 and TRBJ2-2; D is possibly TRBD2 (6 bases). CDR3 length: 14 residues. Trimming removed 2 bases at V and 6 bases at J, with 10 bases between. Germline V gene lookup returns CDR1 SGHAT and CDR2 FQNNGV. CDR3 coding DNA: TGTGCCAGCAGCTTATACACGGGGGCCGGGGAGCTGTTTTTT. This encodes CASSLYTGAGELFF.

V gene TRBV7-9 combines with J gene TRBJ2-5, with TRBD2 as a possible D gene (7 bases). The CDR3 spans 15 residues. Germline assignment: CDR1 SEHNR and CDR2 FQNEAQ (reference sequence). The V end lost 5 bases, the J end lost 4 bases, and 17 bases lay between the germline ends. The CDR3 sequence is CASSIDTRGPETQYF. The DNA of the CDR3 is TGTGCCAGCAGCATAGATACGCGGGGGCCAGAGACCCAGTACTTC.

The chain joins TRBV16 to TRBJ2-1; 11 bases agree with TRBD2. Germline V gives CDR1 KGHSY, CDR2 FQNENV. The V gene end was trimmed by 5 bases and the J gene end by 2 bases; junction bases not matched to a gene: 2. The CDR3 sequence is 15 residues long. For the CDR3, the DNA is TGTGCCAGCAGCGAACTAGCGGGAGCCTACAATGAGCAGTTCTTC. Protein: CASSELAGAYNEQFF.

The chain employs TRBV28 and TRBJ1-4; the match to TRBD1 covers 7 bases. Germline V gene lookup returns CDR1 MDHEN and CDR2 SYDVKM. CDR3 length: 14 residues. V was pared by 1 base and J by 7 bases, with 3 bases of the junction left unmatched. CDR3 region: CASSLLGQPEKLFF. CDR3 DNA: TGTGCCAGCAGTTTATTGGGACAGCCTGAAAAACTGTTTTTT. Supplemented by reference TRBV28 and TRBJ1-4, the full variable domain reads DVKVTQSSRYLVKRTGEKVFLECVQDMDHENMFWYRQDPGLGLRLIYFSYDVKMKEKGDIPEGYSVSREKKERFSLILESASTNQTSMYLCASSLLGQPEKLFFGSGTQLSVL.

The rearrangement uses TRBV6-5 and TRBJ2-7; D ambiguous. V lost 2 bases to trimming and J lost 4 bases, with 9 bases between them. The length of the CDR3 is 13 residues. Germline CDR1 is MNHEY and CDR2 is SVGAGI. Here the CDR3 DNA reads TGTGCCAGCAGTTACAACCCCCATTACGAGCAGTACTTC. This sequence encodes CASSYNPHYEQYF.

The V and J genes are TRBV7-2 and TRBJ1-2; possibly TRBD1 for D (5 bases). The length of the CDR3 is 15 residues. CDR1 is SGHTA and CDR2 is FQGNSA in the germline V gene. V lost 5 bases and J lost 4, with 17 bases in between. The CDR3 DNA follows: TGTGCCAGCAGCGAGGACAACCGAGGTAGCTATGGCTACACCTTC. Amino acid sequence: CASSEDNRGSYGYTF.

The V and J genes are TRBV5-1 and TRBJ2-1, with TRBD2 matching 10 bases. V lost 7 bases to trimming and J lost 2 bases; unmatched junction nucleotides: 12. The length of the CDR3 is 17 residues. Germline V gene lookup returns CDR1 SGHRS and CDR2 YFSETQ. CDR3 sequence reads: CASDLGLAGVAYNEQFF. For the CDR3, the DNA is TGCGCCAGCGACCTAGGGCTAGCGGGAGTTGCCTACAATGAGCAGTTCTTC.

The chain joins TRBV5-1 to TRBJ2-7; TRBD2 matches at 11 bases. This CDR3 has 15 residues. Germline CDR1 is SGHRS and CDR2 is YFSETQ. After removal of 0 bases from V and 3 bases from J, the junction contained 2 bases not matched to a gene. CDR3 DNA: TGCGCCAGCAGCTTGGGAGGACTAGCGGGCTACGAGCAGTACTTC. Amino acids: CASSLGGLAGYEQYF.

This chain connects TRBV4-3 to TRBJ1-3, with no clear D. With 0 bases removed from V and 5 bases from J, the gap between germline ends came to 2 bases. The germline CDR1 and CDR2 sequences are LGHNA and YSLEER. The CDR3 is made up of 12 amino acids. CDR3 sequence reads: CASSQDRNTIYF. The CDR3, as DNA: TGCGCCAGCAGCCAAGATCGAAACACCATATATTTT.

The chain has TRBV13 and TRBJ2-6; no definite D call. CDR3 length: 13 amino acids. V was cut by 2 bases and J by 12 bases, with 11 bases left in between. Germline CDR1 reads PRHDT; CDR2 reads FYEKMQ (reference sequence). CDR3 sequence: CASSLRSPRVLTF. Here the CDR3 DNA reads TGTGCCAGCAGCTTACGTTCCCCTCGCGTCCTGACTTTC.

This clone appeared a single time. V is TRBV19 and J is TRBJ2-7; 10 nucleotides align to TRBD1. V was clipped by 5 bases and J by 3 bases; unmatched bases: 4. This CDR3 comprises 14 residues. Germline-derived CDR1 and CDR2 are LNHDA and SQIVND (reference sequence). CDR3 region: CASSAGTGDYEQYF. For the CDR3, the DNA is TGTGCCAGTAGTGCCGGGACAGGGGACTACGAGCAGTACTTC.

About this clone itself: Within the sample, other DNA sequences also encode this same CDR3. This rearrangement joins TRBV7-6 to TRBJ2-7; 7 positions match TRBD1. V trimming: 3 bases; J trimming: 3 bases; junction bases outside the gene matches: 8. Germline V gives CDR1 SGHVS, CDR2 FNYEAQ. This CDR3 spans 15 amino acids. As DNA, the CDR3 is TGTGCCAGCAGCTTGGCCGAGGGGGCCTTCTACGAGCAGTACTTC. Its translation is CASSLAEGAFYEQYF.

The V gene is TRBV5-1, the J gene TRBJ1-1, with D perhaps TRBD1 (5 bases). CDR1 is SGHRS and CDR2 is YFSETQ in the germline V gene. V was trimmed by 1 base and J by 1 base, leaving 17 bases between them. The CDR3 consists of 17 residues. CDR3 sequence reads: CASSLPFGAQGNTEAFF. Here the CDR3 DNA reads TGCGCCAGCAGCTTGCCATTTGGCGCTCAGGGGAACACTGAAGCTTTCTTT.

The chain is built from TRBV7-3 and TRBJ2-5, with no clear D. CDR1 and CDR2 (germline): SGHTA, FQGTGA. The V end lost 5 bases, the J end lost 5 bases, and 12 bases lay between the germline ends. This CDR3 is built from 13 residues. The CDR3 DNA follows: TGTGCCAGCAGCAACCTTGGTTGGGAGACCCAGTACTTC. It codes for CASSNLGWETQYF. Looking up the rest from reference TRBV7-3 and TRBJ2-5 gives the full variable domain: GAGVSQTPSNKVTEKGKYVELRCDPISGHTALYWYRQSLGQGPEFLIYFQGTGAADDSGLPNDRFFAVRPEGSVSTLKIQRTERGDSAVYLCASSNLGWETQYFGPGTRLLVL.

The chain employs TRBV5-8 and TRBJ1-4; D might be TRBD1 (5 bases). V was cut by 7 bases and J by 3 bases, with 10 bases left in between. This CDR3 region has 13 residues. The germline V gene encodes CDR1 SGHTS and CDR2 YDEGEE. The CDR3 DNA is TGTGCCAGCTTCAGGGCGGCTAATGAAAAACTGTTTTTT. This encodes CASFRAANEKLFF.

V is TRBV5-4 and J is TRBJ1-1; TRBD1 matches 7 bases. There are 13 residues in the CDR3. Germline trimming cut 3 bases from V and 6 bases from J; bases unmatched to any gene: 5. Per the germline V gene, CDR1 is SGHNT and CDR2 is YYREEE (reference sequence). CDR3 residues: CASSSITGAEAFF. The DNA of the CDR3 is TGTGCCAGCAGCTCCATAACAGGGGCTGAAGCTTTCTTT. Based on the CDR3 plus reference TRBV5-4 and TRBJ1-1, the full variable domain is ETGVTQSPTHLIKTRGQQVTLRCSSQSGHNTVSWYQQALGQGPQFIFQYYREEENGRGNFPPRFSGLQFPNYSSELNVNALELDDSALYLCASSSITGAEAFFGQGTRLTVV.

J is TRBJ2-1 and V is TRBV28, with TRBD2 as a possible D gene (6 bases). The CDR3 consists of 15 residues. CDR1 and CDR2 from the germline V gene are MDHEN and SYDVKM. The V gene lost 3 bases and the J gene lost 5 bases, with 14 bases spanning the gap. DNA of the CDR3: TGTGCCAGCAGTTTGGTGCGGGAAAACAACAATGAGCAGTTCTTC. Protein: CASSLVRENNNEQFF.

The chain employs TRBV6-2 or TRBV6-3 and TRBJ2-3; no clear D. Germline lookup yields CDR1 MNHEY and CDR2 SVGEGT. CDR3 size: 14 residues. Trimming shortened V by 0 bases and J by 5 bases, and 9 bases separated the two germline ends. Here the CDR3 DNA reads TGTGCCAGCAGTTACTCGGGCAGCCAAGATACGCAGTATTTT. As protein: CASSYSGSQDTQYF.

The chain is built from TRBV5-5 and TRBJ2-7; D gene unclear. V was shortened by 0 bases and J by 2 bases, with 12 bases between the two germline ends. This CDR3 contains 15 residues. Germline-derived CDR1 and CDR2 are SGHKS and YYEKEE (reference sequence). The CDR3 region has the DNA TGTGCCAGCAGCTTGGCCCTGGGTTTTACCTACGAGCAGTACTTC. Translating gives CASSLALGFTYEQYF.

The chain employs TRBV28 and TRBJ2-3; D might be TRBD1 or TRBD2, each matching 5 bases. The CDR3 loop spans 16 amino acids. Per the germline V gene, CDR1 is MDHEN and CDR2 is SYDVKM. The V end lost 3 bases, the J end lost 1 base, and 14 bases lay between the germline ends. CDR3 region: CASSFLGLGRTDTQYF. The CDR3 DNA reads TGTGCCAGCAGTTTCCTAGGGTTGGGACGCACAGATACGCAGTATTTT.